Below, 28 T cell receptor beta chains from the same sample are listed, as sequenced in a study of T cell responses to AZD1222 COVID-19 vaccine. Libraries were prepared by immunoSEQ multiplex PCR; TCRdb keeps only in-frame clonotypes and omits some of them. The sample carries 65,000 to 70,000 clones, roughly 90% recorded once. The sample consisted of peripheral blood, taken on day 0 of AZD1222 vaccination. The origin of the receptors is an adult in good health.

The V and J genes are TRBV30 and TRBJ2-2; 11 nucleotides line up with TRBD1. The V segment lost 2 bases and the J segment 4 bases; nucleotides outside the gene matches: 3. This CDR3 has 15 amino acids. The germline V gene has CDR1 GTSNPN and CDR2 SVGIG (reference sequence). The CDR3 loop reads CAWSRTGGATGELFF. CDR3 DNA: TGTGCCTGGAGTCGGACAGGGGGCGCCACCGGGGAGCTGTTTTTT.

The chain carries TRBV7-2 and TRBJ1-3; D gene unclear. Germline values: CDR1 SGHTA, CDR2 FQGNSA. V was clipped by 3 bases and J by 0 bases, with 12 bases between them. The CDR3 runs to 16 residues. The CDR3 DNA reads as TGTGCCAGCAGCTTGCAAGAACCGAGCTCTGGAAACACCATATATTTT. Protein sequence: CASSLQEPSSGNTIYF.

The chain joins TRBV5-1 to TRBJ2-7, with D possibly being TRBD2 (6 bases). V dropped 7 bases and J dropped 3 bases, with 14 bases sitting between them. CDR3 length: 13 residues. Germline V gene sequence: CDR1 SGHRS, CDR2 YFSETQ. In nucleotides, the CDR3 is TGCGCCAGCGCGGGACCGGTACTCTACGAGCAGTACTTC. Encoded protein: CASAGPVLYEQYF.

This chain connects TRBV5-1 to TRBJ2-7; 7 bases map to TRBD2. CDR3 length: 17 amino acids. Trimming cost V 3 bases and J 4 bases; bases outside gene matches: 16. Germline CDR1 and CDR2: SGHRS and YFSETQ. CDR3 residues: CASSSSPLGAGAYEQYF. For the CDR3, the DNA is TGCGCCAGCAGCTCCTCGCCCTTGGGCGCGGGAGCGTACGAGCAGTACTTC.

The rearrangement joins TRBV27 to TRBJ1-2; D is unresolved. Germline V gives CDR1 MNHEY, CDR2 SMNVEV (reference sequence). The V end was cut by 5 bases, the J end by 8 bases, with 15 bases between. The CDR3 is 13 residues long. CDR3 region: CASSMREIEGYTF. CDR3 in DNA: TGTGCCAGCAGTATGAGGGAGATCGAGGGCTACACCTTC.

This chain connects TRBV7-2 to TRBJ1-2; D uncertain. Germline-derived CDR1 and CDR2 are SGHTA and FQGNSA. Trimming pared 1 base from V and 9 bases from J, leaving 12 bases between. CDR3 length: 13 residues. CDR3 DNA: TGTGCCAGCAGCTTAGGGTCCGGACGGAGCTACACCTTC. It yields the protein CASSLGSGRSYTF.

The chain combines TRBV11-2 with TRBJ1-5; 8 bases agree with TRBD1. The germline CDR1 and CDR2 sequences are SGHAT and FQNNGV. The CDR3 extends over 15 amino acids. V gave up 6 bases and J gave up 7 bases; unmatched junction bases: 11. CDR3 DNA sequence: TGTGCCAGCAGTCACGGACAGGGTAAATACCAGCCCCAGCATTTT. Amino acids: CASSHGQGKYQPQHF.

The V and J genes are TRBV3-1 (or the pseudogene TRBV3-2) and TRBJ1-2; D ambiguous. This CDR3 comprises 14 residues. CDR1 is LGHDT, CDR2 YNNKEL, per germline (reference sequence). The V end lost 3 bases, the J end lost 5 bases, and 13 bases lay between the germline ends. This CDR3 is CASSHRRSRYGYTF. The CDR3 DNA is TGTGCCAGCAGCCATAGGAGGTCCAGGTATGGCTACACCTTC.

The chain recombines TRBV13 with TRBJ2-2; D is unresolved. The length of the CDR3 is 13 residues. The V and J ends lost 4 bases and 7 bases respectively, with 10 bases between them. Germline loops: CDR1 PRHDT, CDR2 FYEKMQ (reference sequence). The CDR3 reads CASSSYVDGELFF. The CDR3 DNA reads as TGTGCCAGCAGCTCGTACGTGGACGGGGAGCTGTTTTTT.

The chain has TRBV10-1 and TRBJ1-1; D remains unclear. Looked up from germline, CDR1 is WNHNN and CDR2 is SYGVQD (reference sequence). Trimming shortened V by 5 bases and J by 4 bases, and 11 bases separated the two germline ends. This CDR3 is built from 13 residues. The CDR3 sequence: CASSWREGTEAFF. CDR3 sequence (DNA): TGCGCCAGCAGTTGGAGGGAGGGCACTGAAGCTTTCTTT.

The CDR3 is CASRRTGTSYNEQFF. For the CDR3, the DNA is TGTGCCAGCAGACGGACAGGGACCTCCTACAATGAGCAGTTCTTC. The chain couples TRBV3-1 (or the pseudogene TRBV3-2) to TRBJ2-1; 8 bases align to TRBD1. Germline V CDR1 and CDR2: LGHDT, YNNKEL (reference sequence). This CDR3 region has 15 residues. Trimming took 6 bases from V and 0 from J; bases not matched to a gene: 4.

V usage is TRBV4-1 and J usage is TRBJ2-1, with D possibly being TRBD2 (5 bases). From germline, CDR1 is MGHRA and CDR2 YSYEKL. This CDR3 contains 13 residues. V lost 0 bases and J lost 10, with 10 bases in between. CDR3 sequence (DNA): TGCGCCAGCAGCCAAGATACGGGATCCGAGCAGTTCTTC. This translates into CASSQDTGSEQFF.

The chain is built from TRBV6-2 or TRBV6-3 and TRBJ2-5; D unresolved. CDR1 and CDR2 (germline): MNHEY, SVGEGT. Between the trimmed V and J ends, which lost 5 bases and 3 bases, there was a span of 10 bases. CDR3 length equals 13 residues. CDR3 DNA: TGTGCCAGCAGTAGCCGGGTAGAAGAGACCCAGTACTTC. This translates into CASSSRVEETQYF.

This chain uses TRBV30 with TRBJ2-1, with D unresolved. V was trimmed by 5 bases and J by 2 bases, leaving 7 bases between them. The CDR3 runs to 12 residues. In germline, CDR1 is GTSNPN, CDR2 SVGIG (reference sequence). The CDR3 spells CAWSVPYNEQFF. CDR3 sequence (DNA): TGTGCCTGGTCGGTTCCCTACAATGAGCAGTTCTTC.

The CDR3, as DNA: TGTGCCAGCAGTGAAAACAGGCTATCCGGGCGCGGAAACACCATATATTTT. It is translated as CASSENRLSGRGNTIYF. The rearrangement uses TRBV6-1 and TRBJ1-3; maybe TRBD1 (5 bases). Germline loops: CDR1 MNHNS, CDR2 SASEGT. Trimming stripped 2 bases from V and 4 bases from J, with 18 bases between. The CDR3 is 17 residues long.

This clone was detected a few times. The chain employs TRBV3-1 (or the pseudogene TRBV3-2) and TRBJ2-1, with 11 positions matching TRBD2. The CDR3 extends over 19 amino acids. Per germline, CDR1 LGHDT and CDR2 YNNKEL (reference sequence). The V and J ends lost 0 bases and 0 bases, in that order; junction bases with no gene match: 7. The CDR3 is CASSQELAGEMISYNEQFF. The CDR3 nucleotides are TGTGCCAGCAGCCAAGAACTAGCGGGGGAAATGATCTCCTACAATGAGCAGTTCTTC.

The V gene is TRBV5-1, the J gene TRBJ2-1, with 15 bases identical to TRBD2. Germline V lookup: CDR1 SGHRS, CDR2 YFSETQ. With V trimmed by 8 bases and J by 7 bases, 7 bases remained unmatched. The CDR3 length is 15 residues. The CDR3, as DNA: TGCGCCAGTAAGCCTGGACTAGCGGGAGGGAATGAGCAGTTCTTC. Translation gives CASKPGLAGGNEQFF.

This clone was observed a single time. The chain links TRBV7-3 to TRBJ2-7; 10 positions match TRBD2. The germline V gene has CDR1 SGHTA and CDR2 FQGTGA. This CDR3 region has 15 residues. The V and J ends lost 5 bases and 3 bases, in that order; junction bases with no gene match: 7. CDR3 sequence reads: CASSLNSGRHYEQYF. DNA of the CDR3: TGTGCCAGCAGCCTCAATAGCGGGAGGCACTACGAGCAGTACTTC.

This clone was seen just once. The rearrangement links TRBV6-2 or TRBV6-3 to TRBJ1-1; 7 nucleotides line up with TRBD1. Germline CDR1 is MNHEY and CDR2 is SVGEGT. After removal of 5 bases from V and 0 bases from J, the junction contained 9 bases not matched to a gene. This CDR3 is 16 amino acids long. The DNA for the CDR3 is TGTGCCAGCAGTAGCCGGGGACAGATTATGAACACTGAAGCTTTCTTT. It is translated as CASSSRGQIMNTEAFF.

CDR3 nucleotides: TGTGCCAGTAGTATAGACCGGACAGGAATTAATCAGCCCCAGCATTTT. It yields the protein CASSIDRTGINQPQHF. This sequence joins TRBV19 and TRBJ1-5; TRBD1 agrees at 7 bases. V lost 0 bases, J lost 4 bases, and 6 bases stayed unmatched. This CDR3 has 16 amino acids. Germline V gene lookup returns CDR1 LNHDA and CDR2 SQIVND (reference sequence).

The J gene is TRBJ2-2, the V gene TRBV14, with 8 bases lining up with TRBD1. Germline V gives CDR1 SGHDN, CDR2 FVKESK. V lost 4 bases and J lost 1; bases outside the gene matches: 5. The CDR3 has 16 amino acids. In DNA form, the CDR3 reads TGTGCCAGCAGCCGAATTGGGACAGGGAACACCGGGGAGCTGTTTTTT. Protein: CASSRIGTGNTGELFF.

J is TRBJ2-3 and V is TRBV6-6; 8 bases map to TRBD1. CDR1 is MNHNY and CDR2 is SVGAGI in the germline V gene (reference sequence). J gave up 3 bases and V 5 bases, and 4 bases lay outside the gene matches. This CDR3 region has 14 residues. The CDR3 loop reads CASSNRGETDTQYF. CDR3 DNA: TGTGCCAGCAGTAACAGGGGGGAGACAGATACGCAGTATTTT.

The V and J genes are TRBV2 and TRBJ1-2; D is unclear. The CDR3 loop spans 12 amino acids. CDR1 is SNHLY, CDR2 FYNNEI, per germline. The ends were cut back, 2 bases at V and 7 bases at J, with 8 bases in the middle. In DNA form, the CDR3 reads TGTGCCAGCAGTGAACGGGATACTGGCTACACCTTC. It codes for CASSERDTGYTF.

The CDR3 here is CASSSPGPWEGNYEQFF. The CDR3 DNA sequence: TGTGCCAGCAGTTCCCCAGGGCCCTGGGAGGGAAACTATGAGCAGTTCTTC. This chain uses TRBV27 with TRBJ2-1; 7 positions agree with TRBD2. The CDR3 has 17 amino acids. V was pared by 4 bases and J by 8 bases, with 17 bases of the junction left unmatched. The germline gives CDR1 MNHEY, CDR2 SMNVEV (reference sequence).

CDR3 sequence (DNA): TGTGCCAGCAGCTTAGCGCCAGGTCCCACTGAAGCTTTCTTT. Its protein product is CASSLAPGPTEAFF. The chain is built from TRBV7-2 and TRBJ1-1; D unresolved. The germline CDR1 and CDR2 sequences are SGHTA and FQGNSA. The CDR3 is made up of 14 amino acids. The V and J ends lost 0 bases and 4 bases respectively, with 9 bases between them.

The rearrangement uses TRBV5-1 and TRBJ1-1, with 11 bases aligning to TRBD1. Germline-derived CDR1 and CDR2 are SGHRS and YFSETQ. The J segment lost 10 bases and the V segment lost 4 bases, leaving 12 bases of the junction unmatched. This CDR3 is 15 amino acids long. CDR3 amino acids: CASSPRPDRGLGAFF. The CDR3 DNA is TGCGCCAGCAGCCCCCGCCCGGACAGGGGGCTAGGAGCTTTCTTT.

The V gene is TRBV7-9, the J gene TRBJ2-1, with TRBD2 matching over 8 bases. Looked up from germline, CDR1 is SEHNR and CDR2 is FQNEAQ (reference sequence). The CDR3 has 13 amino acids. Trimming cost V 7 bases and J 9 bases; bases outside gene matches: 8. The CDR3 loop is CASNQRESSEQFF. CDR3 DNA sequence: TGTGCCAGCAACCAGCGGGAGAGCAGTGAGCAGTTCTTC.

The rearrangement joins TRBV28 to TRBJ2-1; 10 bases align to TRBD2. The J segment lost 7 bases and the V segment lost 4 bases, leaving 4 bases of the junction unmatched. In germline, CDR1 is MDHEN, CDR2 SYDVKM. The CDR3 spans 14 residues. Written as DNA, the CDR3 is TGTGCCAGCAGTTCTCTAGCGGGAGTGAATGAGCAGTTCTTC. Translation: CASSSLAGVNEQFF.